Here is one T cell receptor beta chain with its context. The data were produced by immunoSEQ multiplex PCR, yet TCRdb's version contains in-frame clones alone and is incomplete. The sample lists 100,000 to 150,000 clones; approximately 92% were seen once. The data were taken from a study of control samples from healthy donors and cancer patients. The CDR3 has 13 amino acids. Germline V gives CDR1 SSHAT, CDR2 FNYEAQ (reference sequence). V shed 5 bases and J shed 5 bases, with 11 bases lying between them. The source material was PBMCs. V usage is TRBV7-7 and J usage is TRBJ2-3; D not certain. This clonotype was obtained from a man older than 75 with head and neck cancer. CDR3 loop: CASSTSPGDTQYF. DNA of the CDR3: TGTGCCAGCAGCACGAGCCCGGGAGATACGCAGTATTTT. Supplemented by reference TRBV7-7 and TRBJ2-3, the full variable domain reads GAGVSQSPRYKVTKRGQDVTLRCDPISSHATLYWYQQALGQGPEFLTYFNYEAQPDKSGLPSDRFSAERPEGSISTLTIQRTEQRDSAMYRCASSTSPGDTQYFGPGTRLTVL.